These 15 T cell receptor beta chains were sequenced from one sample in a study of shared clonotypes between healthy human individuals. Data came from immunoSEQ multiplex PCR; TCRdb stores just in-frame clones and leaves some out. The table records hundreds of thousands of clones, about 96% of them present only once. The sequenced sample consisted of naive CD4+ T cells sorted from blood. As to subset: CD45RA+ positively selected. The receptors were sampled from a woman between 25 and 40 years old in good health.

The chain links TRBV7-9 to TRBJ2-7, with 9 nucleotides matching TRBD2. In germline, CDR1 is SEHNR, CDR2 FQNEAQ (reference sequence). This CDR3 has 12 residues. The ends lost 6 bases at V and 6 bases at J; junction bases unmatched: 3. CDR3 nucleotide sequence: TGTGCCAGCAGTTCTAGCGGGATCGAGCAGTACTTC. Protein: CASSSSGIEQYF.

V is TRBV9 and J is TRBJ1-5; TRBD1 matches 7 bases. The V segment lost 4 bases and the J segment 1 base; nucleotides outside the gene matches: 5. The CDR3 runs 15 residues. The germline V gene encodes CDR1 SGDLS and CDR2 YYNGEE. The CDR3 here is CASSRTGGSNQPQHF. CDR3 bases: TGTGCCAGCAGCAGGACAGGCGGGAGCAATCAGCCCCAGCATTTT.

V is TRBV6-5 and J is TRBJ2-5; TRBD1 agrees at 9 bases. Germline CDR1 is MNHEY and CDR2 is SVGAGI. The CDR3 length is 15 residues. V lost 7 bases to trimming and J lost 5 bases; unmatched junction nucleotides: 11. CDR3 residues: CASNTGQGRGETQYF. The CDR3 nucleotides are TGTGCCAGCAACACGGGACAGGGCAGAGGGGAGACCCAGTACTTC.

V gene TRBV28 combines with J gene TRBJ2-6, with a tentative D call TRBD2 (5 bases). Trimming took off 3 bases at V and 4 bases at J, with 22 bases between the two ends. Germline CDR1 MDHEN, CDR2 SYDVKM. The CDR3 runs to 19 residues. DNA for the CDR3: TGTGCCAGCAGTTTGAGTGCGGGCCGTGGGATCACCGGGGCCAACGTCCTGACTTTC. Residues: CASSLSAGRGITGANVLTF.

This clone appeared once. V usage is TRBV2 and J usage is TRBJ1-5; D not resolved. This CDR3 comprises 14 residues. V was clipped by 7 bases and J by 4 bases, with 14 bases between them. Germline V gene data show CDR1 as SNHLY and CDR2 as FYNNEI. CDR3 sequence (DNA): TGTGCCAGCAACCTGATGAGTAAGAATCAGCCCCAGCATTTT. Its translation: CASNLMSKNQPQHF.

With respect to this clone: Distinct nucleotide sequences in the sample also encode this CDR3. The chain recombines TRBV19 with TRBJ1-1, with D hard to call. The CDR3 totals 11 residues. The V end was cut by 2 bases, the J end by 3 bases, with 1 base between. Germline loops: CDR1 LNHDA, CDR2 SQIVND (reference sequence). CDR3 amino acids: CASSIYTEAFF. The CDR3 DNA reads TGTGCCAGTAGTATATACACTGAAGCTTTCTTT.

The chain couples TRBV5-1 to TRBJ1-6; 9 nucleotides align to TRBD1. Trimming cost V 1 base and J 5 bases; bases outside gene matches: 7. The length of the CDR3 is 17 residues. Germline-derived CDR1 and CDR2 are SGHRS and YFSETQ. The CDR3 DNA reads TGCGCCAGCAGCTTGACCCTTACAGGGGGCAATAATTCACCCCTCCACTTT. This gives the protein CASSLTLTGGNNSPLHF.

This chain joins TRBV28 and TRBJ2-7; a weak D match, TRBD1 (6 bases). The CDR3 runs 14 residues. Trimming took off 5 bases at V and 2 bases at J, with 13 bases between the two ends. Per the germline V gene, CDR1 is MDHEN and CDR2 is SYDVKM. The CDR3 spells CASSTANRAYEQYF. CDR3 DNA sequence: TGTGCCAGCAGTACCGCCAACAGGGCCTACGAGCAGTACTTC. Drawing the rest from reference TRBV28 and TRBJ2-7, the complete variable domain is DVKVTQSSRYLVKRTGEKVFLECVQDMDHENMFWYRQDPGLGLRLIYFSYDVKMKEKGDIPEGYSVSREKKERFSLILESASTNQTSMYLCASSTANRAYEQYFGPGTRLTVT.

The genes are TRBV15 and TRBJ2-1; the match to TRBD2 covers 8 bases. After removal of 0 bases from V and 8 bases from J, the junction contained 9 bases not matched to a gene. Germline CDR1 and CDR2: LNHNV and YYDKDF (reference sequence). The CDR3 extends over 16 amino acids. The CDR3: CATSRDGTSFFDEQFF. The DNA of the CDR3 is TGTGCCACCAGCAGAGACGGGACTAGTTTTTTCGATGAGCAGTTCTTC.

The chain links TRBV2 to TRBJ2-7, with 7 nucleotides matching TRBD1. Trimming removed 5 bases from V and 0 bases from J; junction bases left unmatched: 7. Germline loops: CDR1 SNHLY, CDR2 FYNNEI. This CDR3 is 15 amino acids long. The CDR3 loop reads CASSRGQMSSYEQYF. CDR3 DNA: TGTGCCAGCAGTCGGGGACAGATGAGCTCCTACGAGCAGTACTTC.

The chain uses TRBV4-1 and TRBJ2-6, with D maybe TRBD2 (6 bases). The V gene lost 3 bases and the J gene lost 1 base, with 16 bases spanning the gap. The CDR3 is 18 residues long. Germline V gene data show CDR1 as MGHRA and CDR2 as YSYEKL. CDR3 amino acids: CASSHQRWGESGANVLTF. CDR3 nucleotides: TGCGCCAGCAGCCACCAAAGGTGGGGGGAGTCTGGGGCCAACGTCCTGACTTTC.

CDR3 protein: CATSRQFHEQYF. DNA for the CDR3: TGTGCCACCAGCAGACAGTTCCACGAGCAGTACTTC. This chain connects TRBV15 to TRBJ2-7, with D hard to call. This CDR3 is built from 12 residues. The germline V gene has CDR1 LNHNV and CDR2 YYDKDF (reference sequence). With 2 bases removed from V and 5 bases from J, the gap between germline ends came to 7 bases.

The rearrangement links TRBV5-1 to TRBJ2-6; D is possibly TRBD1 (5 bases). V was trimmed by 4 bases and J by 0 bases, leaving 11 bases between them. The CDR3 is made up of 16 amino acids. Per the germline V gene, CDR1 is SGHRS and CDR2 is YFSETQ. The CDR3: CASSPGHFSGANVLTF. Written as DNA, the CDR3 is TGCGCCAGCAGCCCCGGACATTTCTCTGGGGCCAACGTCCTGACTTTC.

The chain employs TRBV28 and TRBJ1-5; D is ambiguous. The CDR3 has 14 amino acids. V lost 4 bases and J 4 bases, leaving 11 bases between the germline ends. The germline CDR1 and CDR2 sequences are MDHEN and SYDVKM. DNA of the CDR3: TGTGCCAGCAGTTGGCCCAGGCGGAATCAGCCCCAGCATTTT. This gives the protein CASSWPRRNQPQHF.

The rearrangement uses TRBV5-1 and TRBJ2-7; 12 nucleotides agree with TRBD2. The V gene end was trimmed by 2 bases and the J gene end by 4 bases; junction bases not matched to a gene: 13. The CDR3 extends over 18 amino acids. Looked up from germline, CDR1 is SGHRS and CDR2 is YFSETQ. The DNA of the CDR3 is TGCGCCAGCAGCTTCAGAGCAGGGGCACTAGCGGGAGGATACGAGCAGTACTTC. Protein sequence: CASSFRAGALAGGYEQYF.